The sample holds a few counts of the clone carrying this T cell receptor (beta chain). How the authors handled the data: Amplification of reference gene primers was used by the study to estimate nucleated cell counts. The table came from immunoSEQ multiplex PCR; TCRdb's copy has only in-frame clones and leaves some out. V, J and clone size reflect that table, while D and trimming were determined from the DNA. This sample has a few hundred thousand clones, with about 82% found just once. This record comes from a study of blood T cell repertoires in COVID-19. Study details: Whether acute or convalescent, the COVID-19 samples came from the United States, Italy and Spain.

The CDR3 has 18 residues. V lost 0 bases to trimming and J lost 1 base, with 15 bases between them. Germline V gene data show CDR1 as LGHNA and CDR2 as YNFKEQ. The receptor was derived from a human donor in a cohort sampled during active COVID-19. Source material: peripheral blood. V and J are TRBV4-2 and TRBJ1-4, with D perhaps matching TRBD1 (6 bases). The CDR3 here is CASSQEPLYRVTNEKLFF. In nucleotides, the CDR3 is TGTGCCAGCAGCCAAGAACCCTTATACAGGGTAACTAATGAAAAACTGTTTTTT.